Presented here are 28 T cell receptor beta chains from one specimen sequenced in a study of OX40 agonist ivuxolimab in advanced cancers. The table came from immunoSEQ multiplex PCR; TCRdb's copy has only in-frame clones and leaves some out. The sample lists around 60,000 clones; around 84% were seen once. The sample here was CD4+ or CD8+ T cells sorted from blood, taken in a trial of the OX40 agonist ivuxolimab. These receptors all come from an adult with an advanced solid tumor such as melanoma, head and neck, liver or kidney cancer.

J is TRBJ1-3 and V is TRBV4-1, with D unclear. Germline CDR1 MGHRA, CDR2 YSYEKL. The V gene lost 0 bases and the J gene lost 0 bases, with 6 bases spanning the gap. The CDR3 has 15 residues. DNA for the CDR3: TGCGCCAGCAGCCAAGATCAGTACTCTGGAAACACCATATATTTT. Translated, it gives CASSQDQYSGNTIYF.

V gene TRBV4-1 combines with J gene TRBJ2-1, with TRBD2 matching over 9 bases. Losses at the gene ends were 1 base for V and 9 bases for J; bases not matched to a gene: 7. The CDR3 extends over 15 amino acids. The germline gives CDR1 MGHRA, CDR2 YSYEKL. The CDR3 region is CASSQGRTSVGEQFF. The CDR3 nucleotides read TGCGCCAGCAGCCAAGGTAGGACTAGCGTAGGTGAGCAGTTCTTC.

The rearrangement links TRBV5-5 to TRBJ2-5; 9 bases align to TRBD1. V lost 0 bases, J lost 3 bases, and 15 bases stayed unmatched. CDR1 SGHKS and CDR2 YYEKEE come from the germline V gene (reference sequence). The CDR3 totals 19 residues. The CDR3 region is CASSLAPGTGWKNEETQYF. The CDR3 DNA follows: TGTGCCAGCAGCTTGGCCCCTGGGACAGGGTGGAAGAATGAAGAGACCCAGTACTTC.

V usage is TRBV2 and J usage is TRBJ1-5; 8 bases are shared with TRBD1. CDR3 size: 15 residues. CDR1 is SNHLY, CDR2 FYNNEI, per germline. The J segment lost 6 bases and the V segment lost 6 bases, leaving 10 bases of the junction unmatched. The CDR3 DNA is TGTGCCAGCAGCATTCAGGGGGCGCCTGGTCAGCCCCAGCATTTT. This gives the protein CASSIQGAPGQPQHF.

The chain links TRBV7-2 to TRBJ2-3; D could derive from TRBD1 or TRBD2 (6 bases each). V was pared by 1 base and J by 5 bases, with 16 bases between. The CDR3 spans 16 residues. Per the germline V gene, CDR1 is SGHTA and CDR2 is FQGNSA. For the CDR3, the DNA is TGTGCCAGCAGCTTAGGGGGGGCTCCGCCACGAGATACGCAGTATTTT. Amino acid sequence: CASSLGGAPPRDTQYF.

The chain uses TRBV9 and TRBJ2-5; D gene unclear. CDR3 length: 15 amino acids. Germline CDR1 reads SGDLS; CDR2 reads YYNGEE. V was shortened by 0 bases and J by 1 base, with 10 bases between the two germline ends. The CDR3 loop is CASSVEPSPQETQYF. The CDR3 nucleotides are TGTGCCAGCAGCGTAGAACCTTCCCCCCAAGAGACCCAGTACTTC.

The V gene is TRBV28, the J gene TRBJ2-2; 10 bases are shared with TRBD2. The V gene's germline CDR1 is MDHEN and CDR2 SYDVKM. Germline trimming cut 4 bases from V and 6 bases from J; bases unmatched to any gene: 8. The CDR3 is made up of 16 amino acids. Here the CDR3 reads CASSSGLASRPGELFF. The CDR3 DNA sequence: TGTGCCAGCAGTTCGGGACTAGCGTCGAGGCCCGGGGAGCTGTTTTTT. The whole variable domain, remainder taken from reference TRBV28 and TRBJ2-2, is DVKVTQSSRYLVKRTGEKVFLECVQDMDHENMFWYRQDPGLGLRLIYFSYDVKMKEKGDIPEGYSVSREKKERFSLILESASTNQTSMYLCASSSGLASRPGELFFGEGSRLTVL.

This clone was observed a single time. The chain uses TRBV28 and TRBJ1-2; a weak D match, TRBD1 (6 bases). Germline values: CDR1 MDHEN, CDR2 SYDVKM. The ends were cut back, 6 bases at V and 0 bases at J, with 11 bases in the middle. This CDR3 has 14 amino acids. The CDR3 DNA follows: TGTGCCAGCAGCTTAGAGGGGGCTAACTATGGCTACACCTTC. This translates into CASSLEGANYGYTF.

V is TRBV7-9 and J is TRBJ1-4; D gene unclear. Germline lookup yields CDR1 SEHNR and CDR2 FQNEAQ (reference sequence). V gave up 1 base and J gave up 3 bases, with 6 bases separating them. The CDR3 extends over 14 amino acids. The CDR3 coding sequence is TGTGCCAGCAGCTTAGGTGAAGCTAATGAAAAACTGTTTTTT. The encoded protein is CASSLGEANEKLFF.

The V gene is TRBV14, the J gene TRBJ2-7, with TRBD2 matching 9 bases. This CDR3 contains 15 residues. The J segment lost 4 bases and the V segment lost 4 bases, leaving 8 bases of the junction unmatched. Germline V gene data show CDR1 as SGHDN and CDR2 as FVKESK. CDR3 in amino acids: CASSPLAGVTYEQYF. The CDR3 DNA sequence: TGTGCCAGCAGCCCTTTAGCGGGAGTAACGTACGAGCAGTACTTC. Filled out from reference TRBV14 and TRBJ2-7, the complete variable domain reads EAGVTQFPSHSVIEKGQTVTLRCDPISGHDNLYWYRRVMGKEIKFLLHFVKESKQDESGMPNNRFLAERTGGTYSTLKVQPAELEDSGVYFCASSPLAGVTYEQYFGPGTRLTVT.

The chain links TRBV9 to TRBJ1-1, with D tentatively TRBD1 (5 bases). The CDR3 covers 15 residues. Germline loops: CDR1 SGDLS, CDR2 YYNGEE. V lost 6 bases, J lost 0 bases, and 15 bases lay in between. The CDR3 sequence is CASNVGGGMNTEAFF. CDR3 nucleotide sequence: TGTGCCAGCAATGTGGGTGGGGGGATGAACACTGAAGCTTTCTTT.

This chain joins TRBV11-2 and TRBJ1-2, with a tentative D call TRBD1 (5 bases). The V end was cut by 1 base, the J end by 8 bases, with 11 bases between. The CDR3 loop spans 13 amino acids. Germline V gene data show CDR1 as SGHAT and CDR2 as FQNNGV. This chain's CDR3 is CASSLAGGGGYTF. The CDR3 nucleotides are TGTGCCAGCAGCTTAGCTGGGGGAGGGGGCTACACCTTC.

The chain combines TRBV4-2 with TRBJ1-4; 9 positions match TRBD1. V shed 4 bases and J 3 bases; nucleotides not matched to a gene: 3. This CDR3 is built from 15 residues. The germline gives CDR1 LGHNA, CDR2 YNFKEQ. DNA for the CDR3: TGTGCCAGCAGCCCAACAGGGGGCTCTAATGAAAAACTGTTTTTT. Its translation is CASSPTGGSNEKLFF.

The chain is built from TRBV2 and TRBJ1-5; perhaps TRBD1 as D (5 bases). The germline V and J ends were trimmed by 3 bases and 6 bases, with 12 bases remaining between them. The CDR3 spans 14 residues. The germline V gene has CDR1 SNHLY and CDR2 FYNNEI. CDR3 sequence (DNA): TGTGCCAGCAGTGAGGGCAGGGTAGGTCAGCCCCAGCATTTT. This sequence encodes CASSEGRVGQPQHF.

This clone was picked up one time. This rearrangement joins TRBV5-1 to TRBJ2-3; tentative D call: TRBD1 (7 bases). Per the germline V gene, CDR1 is SGHRS and CDR2 is YFSETQ. The CDR3 is made up of 15 amino acids. V gave up 4 bases and J gave up 6 bases, with 18 bases separating them. This chain's CDR3 is CASSPGGTQGDTQYF. The CDR3 DNA follows: TGCGCCAGCAGCCCTGGCGGGACACAGGGGGATACGCAGTATTTT.

The genes are TRBV7-9 and TRBJ2-3; 11 bases are shared with TRBD2. V shed 3 bases and J 6 bases; nucleotides not matched to a gene: 2. Germline CDR1 is SEHNR and CDR2 is FQNEAQ (reference sequence). The CDR3 length is 14 residues. In DNA, the CDR3 is TGTGCCAGCAGCTTGGGACTAGCGGTTGATACGCAGTATTTT. Its translation: CASSLGLAVDTQYF. The full variable domain, in which reference TRBV7-9 and TRBJ2-3 provide the parts outside the CDR3, is DTGVSQNPRHKITKRGQNVTFRCDPISEHNRLYWYRQTLGQGPEFLTYFQNEAQLEKSRLLSDRFSAERPKGSFSTLEIQRTEQGDSAMYLCASSLGLAVDTQYFGPGTRLTVL.

The chain is built from TRBV28 and TRBJ2-1; 7 bases agree with TRBD2. Trimming removed 6 bases from V and 2 bases from J; junction bases left unmatched: 7. Germline-derived CDR1 and CDR2 are MDHEN and SYDVKM. CDR3 size: 15 residues. The CDR3 DNA follows: TGTGCCAGCAGGGGGGGGAGCGGGACCTACAATGAGCAGTTCTTC. Translating it yields CASRGGSGTYNEQFF.

The V call is TRBV11-3, the J call TRBJ2-3; D call uncertain. Germline V CDR1 and CDR2: SGHNT, YENEEA. The V gene lost 1 base and the J gene lost 2 bases, with 7 bases spanning the gap. The CDR3 runs 14 residues. CDR3 sequence reads: CASSLGSNTDTQYF. The CDR3 nucleotides read TGTGCCAGCAGCTTAGGTTCGAACACAGATACGCAGTATTTT.

This chain's CDR3 is CASSVSTGGNEKLFF. DNA for the CDR3: TGTGCCAGTAGTGTATCGACAGGGGGCAATGAAAAACTGTTTTTT. This chain connects TRBV19 to TRBJ1-4; 10 bases line up with TRBD1. This CDR3 is built from 15 residues. Trimming at V came to 5 bases and at J to 5 bases, leaving 5 bases not matched to a gene. Germline V lookup: CDR1 LNHDA, CDR2 SQIVND (reference sequence).

This chain joins TRBV11-1 and TRBJ2-7, with unresolved D. The CDR3 runs to 14 residues. V was trimmed by 5 bases and J by 0 bases, leaving 11 bases between them. Germline values: CDR1 SGHAT, CDR2 FQDESV (reference sequence). Here the CDR3 DNA reads TGTGCCAGCAGCCCCAGCCGTAGCTCCTACGAGCAGTACTTC. Its translation is CASSPSRSSYEQYF. The full variable domain, completed using reference TRBV11-1 and TRBJ2-7, is EAEVAQSPRYKITEKSQAVAFWCDPISGHATLYWYRQILGQGPELLVQFQDESVVDDSQLPKDRFSAERLKGVDSTLKIQPAELGDSAMYLCASSPSRSSYEQYFGPGTRLTVT.

V usage is TRBV9 and J usage is TRBJ1-1, with a weak D call TRBD1 (6 bases). This CDR3 is built from 14 residues. V lost 1 base, J lost 4 bases, and 11 bases lay in between. Germline V gene lookup returns CDR1 SGDLS and CDR2 YYNGEE. The CDR3 reads CASSVTGTLTEAFF. The CDR3 region has the DNA TGTGCCAGCAGCGTAACCGGGACACTCACTGAAGCTTTCTTT.

V and J are TRBV5-5 and TRBJ1-2, with no clear D. Per germline, CDR1 SGHKS and CDR2 YYEKEE (reference sequence). Trimming cost V 6 bases and J 6 bases, with 12 bases left between them. The CDR3 sequence is 12 residues long. For the CDR3, the DNA is TGTGCCAGCACTTCCCCTAGGGATGGCTACACCTTC. It specifies CASTSPRDGYTF.

The chain has TRBV28 and TRBJ1-1; D remains unclear. Trimming stripped 4 bases from V and 6 bases from J, with 18 bases between. Germline CDR1 is MDHEN and CDR2 is SYDVKM. This CDR3 region has 15 residues. DNA of the CDR3: TGTGCCAGCAGTTCCCGGGCGCCCTTTGACGCTGAAGCTTTCTTT. Translation gives CASSSRAPFDAEAFF.

The chain is built from TRBV7-6 and TRBJ1-1; no definite D call. The CDR3 is made up of 15 amino acids. CDR1 and CDR2 from the germline V gene are SGHVS and FNYEAQ. V lost 1 base to trimming and J lost 7 bases, with 16 bases between them. In DNA form, the CDR3 reads TGTGCCAGCAGCTTAGTATCCGGCTTGAGAGATGAAGCTTTCTTT. Residues: CASSLVSGLRDEAFF.

The V gene is TRBV30, the J gene TRBJ1-6; 9 bases map to TRBD1. This CDR3 spans 15 amino acids. The ends lost 4 bases at V and 7 bases at J; junction bases unmatched: 8. The germline V gene encodes CDR1 GTSNPN and CDR2 SVGIG (reference sequence). CDR3 bases: TGTGCCTGGATGGACAGGGGAGGCGGGAATTCACCCCTCCACTTT. Its translation is CAWMDRGGGNSPLHF. Full variable domain (rest looked up from reference TRBV30 and TRBJ1-6): SQTIHQWPATLVQPVGSPLSLECTVEGTSNPNLYWYRQAAGRGLQLLFYSVGIGQISSEVPQNLSASRPQDRQFILSSKKLLLSDSGFYLCAWMDRGGGNSPLHFGNGTRLTVT.

In this sample, this clone turned up once. The gene calls are TRBV28 and TRBJ1-1; 8 positions match TRBD1. The germline V gene encodes CDR1 MDHEN and CDR2 SYDVKM. Trimming took 7 bases from V and 5 from J; bases not matched to a gene: 18. The CDR3 length is 17 residues. CDR3 in DNA: TGTGCCAGCATTAAACCAAGAGGGACAGGTGGTGGGACTGAAGCTTTCTTT. Encoded protein: CASIKPRGTGGGTEAFF.

The chain couples TRBV7-8 to TRBJ2-3, with 7 bases that match TRBD2. The CDR3 loop spans 16 amino acids. The J segment lost 4 bases and the V segment lost 4 bases, leaving 11 bases of the junction unmatched. The germline CDR1 and CDR2 sequences are SGHVS and FQNEAQ. For the CDR3, the DNA is TGTGCCAGCAGCTCCCTGACTAGCACGCGCGCAGATACGCAGTATTTT. Protein: CASSSLTSTRADTQYF.

The V gene is TRBV28, the J gene TRBJ1-1; no firm D call. Germline CDR1 MDHEN, CDR2 SYDVKM. The CDR3 runs to 13 residues. V was cut by 4 bases and J by 5 bases, with 11 bases left in between. The CDR3 sequence is CASSSLRRTEAFF. CDR3 in DNA: TGTGCCAGCAGTTCCCTCAGGAGGACTGAAGCTTTCTTT.